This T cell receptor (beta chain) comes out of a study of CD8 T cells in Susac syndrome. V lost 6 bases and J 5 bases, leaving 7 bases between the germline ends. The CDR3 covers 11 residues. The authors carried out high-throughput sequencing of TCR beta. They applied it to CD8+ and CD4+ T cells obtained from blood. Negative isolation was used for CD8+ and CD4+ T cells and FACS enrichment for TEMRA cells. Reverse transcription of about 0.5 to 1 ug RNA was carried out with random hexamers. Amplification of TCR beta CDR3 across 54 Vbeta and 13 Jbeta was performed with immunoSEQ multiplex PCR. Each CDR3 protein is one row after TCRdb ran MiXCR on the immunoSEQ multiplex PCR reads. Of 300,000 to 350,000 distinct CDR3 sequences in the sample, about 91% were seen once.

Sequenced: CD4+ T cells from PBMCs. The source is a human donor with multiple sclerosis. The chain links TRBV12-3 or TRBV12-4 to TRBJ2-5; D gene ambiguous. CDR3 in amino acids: CASRLRETQYF. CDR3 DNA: TGTGCCAGCAGATTGCGGGAGACCCAGTACTTC.